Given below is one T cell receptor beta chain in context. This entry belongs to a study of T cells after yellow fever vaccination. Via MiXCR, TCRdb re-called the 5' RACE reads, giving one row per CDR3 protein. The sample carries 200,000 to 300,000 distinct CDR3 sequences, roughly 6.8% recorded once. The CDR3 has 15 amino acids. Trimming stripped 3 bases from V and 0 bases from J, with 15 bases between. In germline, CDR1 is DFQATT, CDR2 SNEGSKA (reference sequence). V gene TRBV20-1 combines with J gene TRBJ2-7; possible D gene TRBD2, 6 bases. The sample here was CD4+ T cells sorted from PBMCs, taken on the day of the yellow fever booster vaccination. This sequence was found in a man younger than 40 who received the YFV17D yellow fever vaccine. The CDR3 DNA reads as TGCAGTGCTAGTGCCCGGGACTGGTACTCCTACGAGCAGTACTTC. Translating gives CSASARDWYSYEQYF.